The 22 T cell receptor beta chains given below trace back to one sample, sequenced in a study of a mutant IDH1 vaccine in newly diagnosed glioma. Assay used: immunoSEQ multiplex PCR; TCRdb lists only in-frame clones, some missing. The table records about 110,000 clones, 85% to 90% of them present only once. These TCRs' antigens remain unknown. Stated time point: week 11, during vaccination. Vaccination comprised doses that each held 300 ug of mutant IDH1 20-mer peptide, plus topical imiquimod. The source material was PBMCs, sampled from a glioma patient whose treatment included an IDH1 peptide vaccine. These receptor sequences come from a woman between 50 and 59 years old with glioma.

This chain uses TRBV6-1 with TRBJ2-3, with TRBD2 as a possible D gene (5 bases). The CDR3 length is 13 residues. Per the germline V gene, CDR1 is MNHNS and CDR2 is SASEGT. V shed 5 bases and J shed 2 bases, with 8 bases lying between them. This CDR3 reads CASSRTVTDTQYF. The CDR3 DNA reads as TGTGCCAGCAGTCGGACTGTCACAGATACGCAGTATTTT.

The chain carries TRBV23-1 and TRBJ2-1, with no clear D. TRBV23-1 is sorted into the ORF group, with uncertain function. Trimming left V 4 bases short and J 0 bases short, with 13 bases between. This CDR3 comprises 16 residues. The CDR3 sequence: CASSPRASRSYNEQFF. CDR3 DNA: TGCGCCAGCAGTCCCCGGGCAAGCCGCTCCTACAATGAGCAGTTCTTC.

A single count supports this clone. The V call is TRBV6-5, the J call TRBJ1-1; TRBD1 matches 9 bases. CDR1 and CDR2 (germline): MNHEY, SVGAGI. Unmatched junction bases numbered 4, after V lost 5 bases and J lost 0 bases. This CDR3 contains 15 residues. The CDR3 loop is CASSRQGDLNTEAFF. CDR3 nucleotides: TGTGCCAGCAGTAGACAGGGGGATTTGAACACTGAAGCTTTCTTT.

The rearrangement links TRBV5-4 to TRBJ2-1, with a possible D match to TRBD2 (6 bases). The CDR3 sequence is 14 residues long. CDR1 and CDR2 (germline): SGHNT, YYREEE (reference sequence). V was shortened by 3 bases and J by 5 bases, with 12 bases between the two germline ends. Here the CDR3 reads CASSWGLGDNEQFF. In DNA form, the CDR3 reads TGTGCCAGCAGCTGGGGACTTGGGGACAATGAGCAGTTCTTC. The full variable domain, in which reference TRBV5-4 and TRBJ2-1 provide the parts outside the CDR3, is ETGVTQSPTHLIKTRGQQVTLRCSSQSGHNTVSWYQQALGQGPQFIFQYYREEENGRGNFPPRFSGLQFPNYSSELNVNALELDDSALYLCASSWGLGDNEQFFGPGTRLTVL.

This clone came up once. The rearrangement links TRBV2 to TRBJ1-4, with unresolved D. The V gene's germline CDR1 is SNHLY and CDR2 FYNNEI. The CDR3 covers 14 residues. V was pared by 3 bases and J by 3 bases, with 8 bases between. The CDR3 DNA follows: TGTGCCAGCAGTGATCGGCAGGCTAATGAAAAACTGTTTTTT. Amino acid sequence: CASSDRQANEKLFF.

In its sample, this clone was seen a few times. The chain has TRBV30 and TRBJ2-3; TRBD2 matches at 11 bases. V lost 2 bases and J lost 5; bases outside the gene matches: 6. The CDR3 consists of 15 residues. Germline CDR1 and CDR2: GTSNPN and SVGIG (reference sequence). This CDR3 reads CAWSIAGGRVDTQYF. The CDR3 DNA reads TGTGCCTGGAGTATAGCGGGAGGGCGGGTAGATACGCAGTATTTT. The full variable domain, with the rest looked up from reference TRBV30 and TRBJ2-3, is SQTIHQWPATLVQPVGSPLSLECTVEGTSNPNLYWYRQAAGRGLQLLFYSVGIGQISSEVPQNLSASRPQDRQFILSSKKLLLSDSGFYLCAWSIAGGRVDTQYFGPGTRLTVL.

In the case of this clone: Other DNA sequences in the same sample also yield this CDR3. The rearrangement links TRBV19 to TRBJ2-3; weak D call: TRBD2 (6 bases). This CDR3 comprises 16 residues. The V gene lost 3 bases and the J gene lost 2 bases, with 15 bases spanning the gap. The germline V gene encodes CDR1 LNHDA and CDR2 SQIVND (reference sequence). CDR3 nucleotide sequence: TGTGCCAGTAGTATCCGGGTTAGCGGCCCCACAGATACGCAGTATTTT. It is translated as CASSIRVSGPTDTQYF. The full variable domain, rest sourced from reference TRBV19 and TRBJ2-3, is DGGITQSPKYLFRKEGQNVTLSCEQNLNHDAMYWYRQDPGQGLRLIYYSQIVNDFQKGDIAEGYSVSREKKESFPLTVTSAQKNPTAFYLCASSIRVSGPTDTQYFGPGTRLTVL.

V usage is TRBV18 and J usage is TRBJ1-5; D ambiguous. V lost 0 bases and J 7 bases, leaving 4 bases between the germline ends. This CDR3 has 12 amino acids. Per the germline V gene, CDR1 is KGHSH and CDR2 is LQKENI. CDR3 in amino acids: CASSPPDQPQHF. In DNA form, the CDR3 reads TGTGCCAGCTCACCACCGGACCAGCCCCAGCATTTT.

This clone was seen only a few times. CDR3 nucleotides: TGTGCCAGCTCACCCCTCGATTTCACCGGGGAGCTGTTTTTT. Protein: CASSPLDFTGELFF. This chain connects TRBV18 to TRBJ2-2; D gene unclear. The CDR3 is 14 residues long. V was cut by 3 bases and J by 4 bases, with 9 bases left in between. Germline V gene lookup returns CDR1 KGHSH and CDR2 LQKENI.

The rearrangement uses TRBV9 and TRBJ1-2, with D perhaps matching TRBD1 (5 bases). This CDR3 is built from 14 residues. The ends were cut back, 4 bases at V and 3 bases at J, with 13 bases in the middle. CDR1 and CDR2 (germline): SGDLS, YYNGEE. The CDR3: CASSRQRVDYGYTF. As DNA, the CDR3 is TGTGCCAGCAGCAGACAGCGAGTAGACTATGGCTACACCTTC.

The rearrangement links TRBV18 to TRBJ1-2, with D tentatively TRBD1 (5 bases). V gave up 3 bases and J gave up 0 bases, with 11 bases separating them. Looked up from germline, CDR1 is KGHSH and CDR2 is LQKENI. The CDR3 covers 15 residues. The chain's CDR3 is CASSPSTAANYGYTF. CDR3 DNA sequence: TGTGCCAGCTCACCTTCGACAGCCGCTAACTATGGCTACACCTTC.

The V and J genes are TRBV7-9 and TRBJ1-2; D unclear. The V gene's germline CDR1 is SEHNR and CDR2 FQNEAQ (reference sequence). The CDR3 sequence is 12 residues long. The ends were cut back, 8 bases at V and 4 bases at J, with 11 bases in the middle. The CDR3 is CASEGTRYGYTF. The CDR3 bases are TGTGCCAGCGAGGGAACACGCTATGGCTACACCTTC.

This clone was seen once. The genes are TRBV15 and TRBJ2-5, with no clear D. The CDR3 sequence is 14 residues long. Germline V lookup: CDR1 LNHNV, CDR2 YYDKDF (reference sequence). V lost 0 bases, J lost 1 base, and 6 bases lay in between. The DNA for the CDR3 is TGTGCCACCAGCAGAGAAAATAGCCAAGAGACCCAGTACTTC. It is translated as CATSRENSQETQYF. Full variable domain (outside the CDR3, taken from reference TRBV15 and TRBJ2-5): DAMVIQNPRYQVTQFGKPVTLSCSQTLNHNVMYWYQQKSSQAPKLLFHYYDKDFNNEADTPDNFQSRRPNTSFCFLDIRSPGLGDTAMYLCATSRENSQETQYFGPGTRLLVL.

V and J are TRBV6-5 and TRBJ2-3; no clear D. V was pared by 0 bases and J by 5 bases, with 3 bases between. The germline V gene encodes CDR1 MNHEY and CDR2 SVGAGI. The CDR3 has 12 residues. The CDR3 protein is CASSYSGDTQYF. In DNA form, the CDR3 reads TGTGCCAGCAGTTACTCGGGAGATACGCAGTATTTT.

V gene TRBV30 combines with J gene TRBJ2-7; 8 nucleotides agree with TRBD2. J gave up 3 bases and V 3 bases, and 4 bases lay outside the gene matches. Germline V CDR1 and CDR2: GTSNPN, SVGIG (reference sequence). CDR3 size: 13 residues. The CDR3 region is CAWSPSGSYEQYF. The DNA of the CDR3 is TGTGCCTGGAGCCCAAGCGGGAGCTACGAGCAGTACTTC.

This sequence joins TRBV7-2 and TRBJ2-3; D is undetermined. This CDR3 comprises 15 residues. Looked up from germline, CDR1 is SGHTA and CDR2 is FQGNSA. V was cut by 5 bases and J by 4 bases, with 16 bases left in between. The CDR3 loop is CASSLTPGTADTQYF. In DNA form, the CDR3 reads TGTGCCAGCAGCCTAACCCCAGGCACTGCAGATACGCAGTATTTT.

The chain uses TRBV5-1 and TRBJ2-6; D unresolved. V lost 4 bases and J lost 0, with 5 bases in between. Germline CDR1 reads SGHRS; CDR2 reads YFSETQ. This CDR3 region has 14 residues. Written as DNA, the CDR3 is TGCGCCAGCAGCAGGCCCTCTGGGGCCAACGTCCTGACTTTC. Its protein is CASSRPSGANVLTF.

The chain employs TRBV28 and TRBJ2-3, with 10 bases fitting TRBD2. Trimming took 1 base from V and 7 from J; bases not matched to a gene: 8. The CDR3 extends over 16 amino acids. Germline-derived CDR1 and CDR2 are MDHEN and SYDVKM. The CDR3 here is CASSLSASGRGNTQYF. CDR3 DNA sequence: TGTGCCAGCAGTTTATCAGCTAGCGGGAGAGGAAATACGCAGTATTTT.

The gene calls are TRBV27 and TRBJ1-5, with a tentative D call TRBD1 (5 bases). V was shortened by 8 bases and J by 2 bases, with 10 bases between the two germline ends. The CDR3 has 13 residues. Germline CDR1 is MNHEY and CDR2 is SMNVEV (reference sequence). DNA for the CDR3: TGTGCCAGCCGCCCGGGGGGCAATCAGCCCCAGCATTTT. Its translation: CASRPGGNQPQHF.

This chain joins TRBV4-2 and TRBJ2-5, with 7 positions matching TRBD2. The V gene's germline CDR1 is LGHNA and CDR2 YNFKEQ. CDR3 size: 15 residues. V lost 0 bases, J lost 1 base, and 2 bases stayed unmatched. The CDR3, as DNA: TGTGCCAGCAGCCAAGATCCTAGCGGCCAAGAGACCCAGTACTTC. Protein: CASSQDPSGQETQYF.

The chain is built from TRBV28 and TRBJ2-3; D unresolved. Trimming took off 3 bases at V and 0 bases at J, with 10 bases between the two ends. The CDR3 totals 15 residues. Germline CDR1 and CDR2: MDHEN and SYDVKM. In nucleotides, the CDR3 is TGTGCCAGCAGTTTGATGGGTCGGAGCACAGATACGCAGTATTTT. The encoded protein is CASSLMGRSTDTQYF.

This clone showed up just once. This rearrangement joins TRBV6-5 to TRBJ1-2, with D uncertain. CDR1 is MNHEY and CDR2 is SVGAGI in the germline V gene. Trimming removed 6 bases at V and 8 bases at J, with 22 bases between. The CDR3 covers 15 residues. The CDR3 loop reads CASRVIDTASKGYTF. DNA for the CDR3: TGTGCCAGCAGGGTCATCGACACAGCTTCGAAAGGCTACACCTTC.